This T cell receptor beta chain was sequenced in a study of CD8+ T cells in alopecia areata. Treatment in this sample: oral pan-JAK inhibitor, 5-10 mg twice daily. General observations from the study: In lesional scalp, particularly from alopecia totalis/universalis, clonality was higher than in normal scalp.

cDNA serving as the sequencing template came from extracted, reverse transcribed RNA. TCRdb keeps only in-frame clones here, not all; method: immunoSEQ multiplex PCR. The sample carries fewer than 200,000 clones, about 60% recorded once. This clone was counted between two and nine times. Its matching antigen is unknown. This CDR3 is built from 11 residues. V was clipped by 7 bases and J by 8 bases, with 14 bases between them. CDR1 is SQVTM, CDR2 ANQGSEA, per germline. The material sequenced was CD4+ T cells sorted from blood, taken at week 24, from a patient treated with tofacitinib. This TCR came from a human donor with alopecia areata. The J gene is TRBJ1-2, the V gene TRBV29-1; D gene ambiguous. The CDR3 is CSASFPRGYTF. For the CDR3, the DNA is TGCAGCGCCTCATTCCCTCGGGGCTACACCTTC.